This T cell receptor (beta chain) was retrieved from a study of cytomegalovirus exposure and HLA in healthy donors. 60 Vbeta and 13 Jbeta primers were used in PCR. Only in-frame clones appear in the TCRdb table, and some are missing; sequencing was by immunoSEQ multiplex PCR. The sample lists around 38,000 clones, 55% to 75% occurring once. To note about this clone: Its antigen is currently unknown.

This CDR3 region has 14 residues. Per germline, CDR1 SQVTM and CDR2 ANQGSEA. V was pared by 5 bases and J by 8 bases, with 7 bases of the junction left unmatched. Study-wide results and caveats: Productive status was seen about 90% or about 30% of the time for most TCR beta V segments in an earlier analysis. Immune exposure was documented only through CMV serostatus.

The receptor comes from a man in his fifties or sixties in good health and CMV-seropositive. The genes are TRBV29-1 and TRBJ1-4, with TRBD1 matching 11 bases. The sample comprised PBMCs. The CDR3 sequence: CSVLRGQGDEKLFF. The CDR3 DNA reads as TGCAGCGTTCTACGGGGACAGGGGGACGAAAAACTGTTTTTT.